These T cell receptor beta chains were read from a single sample in a study of neurological immune-mediated disorders. Each CDR3 protein is one row after TCRdb ran MiXCR on the 5' RACE reads. The table includes about 50,000 distinct CDR3 sequences, roughly 10% detected once. The sample comprised PBMCs. Receptor source: a woman between 40 and 55 years old in good health. The CDR3 runs from the conserved cysteine through the conserved F or W. D genes are given only for firm matches. Clone size is given for some rows only: seen once, a few or many times, or a class if the clone is expanded.

j_gene,d_gene,v_gene,abundance,CDR3aa,CDR3nt
TRBJ2-1,.,TRBV20-1,many,CSATDWFSSYNEQFF,TGCAGTGCTACGGACTGGTTCAGCTCCTACAATGAGCAGTTCTTC
TRBJ1-1,.,TRBV29-1,many,CSVGDRNGNTEAFF,TGCAGCGTTGGAGACAGAAATGGGAACACTGAAGCTTTCTTT
TRBJ1-2,.,TRBV27,many,CASSQTGGYGYTF,TGTGCCAGCAGCCAGACAGGAGGCTATGGCTACACCTTC
TRBJ1-2,.,TRBV12-3/TRBV12-4,many,CASSSFVGSGGYTF,TGTGCCAGCAGCTCTTTCGTCGGGTCCGGTGGCTACACCTTC
TRBJ1-6,.,TRBV4-3,few,CASSSDRDEYSPLHF,TGCGCCAGCAGCTCCGACCGGGATGAATATTCACCCCTCCACTTT
TRBJ1-6,.,TRBV10-3,many,CAISESPMGNSPLHF,TGTGCCATCAGTGAGTCCCCGATGGGGAATTCACCCCTCCACTTT
TRBJ2-5,TRBD2,TRBV7-3,few,CASSFGGRETQYF,TGTGCCAGCAGCTTCGGGGGGAGGGAGACCCAGTACTTC
TRBJ1-1,TRBD1,TRBV10-2,many,CASRDRGAWAKAFF,TGCGCCAGCAGGGACAGGGGCGCCTGGGCGAAAGCTTTCTTT
TRBJ2-3,.,TRBV6-4,many,CASSDSEGGTDTQYF,TGTGCCAGCAGTGACTCGGAGGGAGGCACAGATACGCAGTATTTT
TRBJ2-3,.,TRBV6-2/TRBV6-3,many,CASSYPSKGRGASDTQYF,TGTGCCAGCAGTTACCCTTCAAAAGGGCGTGGAGCCTCAGATACGCAGTATTTT
TRBJ2-5,TRBD1,TRBV18,many,CASSPLQGRVGETQYF,TGTGCCAGCTCACCGCTACAGGGGCGAGTTGGGGAGACCCAGTACTTC
TRBJ1-2,.,TRBV12-3/TRBV12-4,.,CASTPSGPPLPYVYTF,TGTGCCAGCACCCCCTCGGGGCCCCCGTTGCCATATGTCTACACCTTC
TRBJ2-7,.,TRBV7-9,many,CASSLFQAEQYF,TGTGCCAGCAGCTTATTCCAGGCCGAGCAGTACTTC
TRBJ2-1,TRBD1,TRBV7-2,many,CASNKMGQGAYNEQFF,TGTGCCAGCAACAAGATGGGACAGGGGGCCTACAATGAGCAGTTCTTC
TRBJ1-4,.,TRBV7-8,many,CASSPTGSPGKLFF,TGTGCCAGCAGCCCTACAGGGTCTCCGGGAAAACTGTTTTTT
TRBJ2-7,TRBD1,TRBV29-1,many,CSVRTGSSSYEQYF,TGCAGCGTCCGGACAGGCTCAAGCTCCTACGAGCAGTACTTC
TRBJ2-1,TRBD2,TRBV5-1,many,CASSFLPVGSGGYNEQFF,TGCGCCAGCAGCTTCTTGCCGGTGGGTAGCGGGGGCTACAATGAGCAGTTCTTC
TRBJ2-7,TRBD2,TRBV5-1,few,CASSKAGGVSYEQYF,TGCGCCAGCAGTAAAGCGGGGGGCGTCTCCTACGAGCAGTACTTC
TRBJ1-1,TRBD1,TRBV5-1,many,CASSLLGQGDTEAFF,TGCGCCAGCAGCCTGTTGGGACAGGGAGACACTGAAGCTTTCTTT
TRBJ2-5,.,TRBV7-8,many,CASSPRRSQETQYF,TGTGCCAGCAGCCCCCGACGGTCCCAAGAGACCCAGTACTTC
TRBJ2-3,.,TRBV18,many,CASSFVSVDTQYF,TGTGCCAGCTCCTTCGTTTCGGTGGATACGCAGTATTTT
TRBJ1-2,.,TRBV6-5,many,CASRFGTYYGYTF,TGTGCCAGCAGGTTCGGGACATACTATGGCTACACCTTC
TRBJ2-5,TRBD1,TRBV5-1,many,CASRRVTGETQYF,TGCGCCAGCCGTCGCGTGACAGGGGAGACCCAGTACTTC
TRBJ2-7,.,TRBV29-1,many,CSVRGAGASYEQYF,TGCAGCGTCCGCGGGGCGGGGGCCTCCTACGAGCAGTACTTC
TRBJ2-2,TRBD1,TRBV7-3,many,CASSSAGQGRTGELFF,TGTGCCAGCAGCTCCGCGGGACAGGGTAGGACCGGGGAGCTGTTTTTT
TRBJ2-1,.,TRBV24-1,many,CATSDPVSVNEQFF,TGTGCCACCAGTGATCCGGTTTCAGTAAATGAGCAGTTCTTC
TRBJ2-3,.,TRBV20-1,many,CSALIQGSTDTQYF,TGCAGTGCCCTCATACAGGGAAGCACAGATACGCAGTATTTT
TRBJ2-7,TRBD1,TRBV5-1,many,CASSLSPGQGIYEQYF,TGCGCCAGCAGCTTGTCCCCGGGACAGGGAATCTACGAGCAGTACTTC
TRBJ2-5,.,TRBV5-1,many,CASSLGRGETQYF,TGCGCCAGCAGCTTAGGGAGGGGGGAGACCCAGTACTTC
TRBJ2-5,.,TRBV5-1,many,CASSTGPQETQYF,TGCGCCAGCAGTACAGGACCCCAAGAGACCCAGTACTTC